The 4 T cell receptor beta chains presented below share a single source sample, sequenced in a study of PD-L1 blockade in urothelial cancer. Data came from immunoSEQ multiplex PCR; TCRdb stores just in-frame clones and leaves some out. This sample has tens of thousands of clones, with roughly 90% found just once. The sequencing here drew on PBMCs, taken around atezolizumab (anti-PD-L1) treatment. These receptors were obtained from a man between 60 and 70 years old with urothelial cancer.

V gene TRBV19 combines with J gene TRBJ2-5, with D possibly being TRBD2 (7 bases). Between the trimmed V and J ends, which lost 4 bases and 3 bases, there was a span of 21 bases. The germline CDR1 and CDR2 sequences are LNHDA and SQIVND (reference sequence). The CDR3 spans 17 residues. CDR3 bases: TGTGCCAGTAGTACCCCCGGAGGGGGAGGGAGGAAAGAGACCCAGTACTTC. It translates to CASSTPGGGGRKETQYF.

This clone has only one observation. V usage is TRBV5-4 and J usage is TRBJ2-7; 9 nucleotides line up with TRBD1. The CDR3 runs to 15 residues. Per the germline V gene, CDR1 is SGHNT and CDR2 is YYREEE (reference sequence). After removal of 4 bases from V and 5 bases from J, the junction contained 10 bases not matched to a gene. CDR3 DNA sequence: TGTGCCAGCAGCAGCCCCGGGACAGGGTCTGACGAGCAGTACTTC. Its translation is CASSSPGTGSDEQYF.

This sequence joins TRBV14 and TRBJ1-6, with 10 nucleotides matching TRBD1. The J segment lost 10 bases and the V segment lost 4 bases, leaving 7 bases of the junction unmatched. The length of the CDR3 is 15 residues. Germline V gene data show CDR1 as SGHDN and CDR2 as FVKESK. Written as DNA, the CDR3 is TGTGCCAGCAGCCTTGGGACAGGGGTTGCATCACCCCTCCACTTT. It specifies CASSLGTGVASPLHF.

V gene TRBV28 combines with J gene TRBJ1-2; 12 positions agree with TRBD1. In germline, CDR1 is MDHEN, CDR2 SYDVKM. The CDR3 contains 16 residues. Trimming cost V 6 bases and J 5 bases; bases outside gene matches: 10. The CDR3 region is CASRSPGQGAGYGYTF. The CDR3 coding sequence is TGTGCCAGCAGGTCTCCGGGACAGGGGGCGGGATATGGCTACACCTTC.